This TCR beta chain comes out of a study of post-analysis software for immune sequencing data. Sequencing libraries made from TCR beta cDNA carried unique molecular identifiers. MiXCR, run by TCRdb on the PCR reads, gives a single entry per CDR3 protein. This sample yields about 760,000 distinct CDR3 sequences, of which 30% are seen a single time; approximately 0.55% belongs to the top ten. Findings and limits, study-wide: TRBV5-6, TRBV5-1 and TRBV20-1 belonged to a set of roughly 5 TRBV segments that were more frequent in patients than controls.

V shed 1 base, J shed 0 bases, and the junction held 3 bases outside the gene matches. This CDR3 has 16 amino acids. Germline lookup yields CDR1 SGHTA and CDR2 FQGNSA. Concerning this clonotype: No antigen is known for it.

The chain combines TRBV7-2 with TRBJ2-3, with 8 bases identical to TRBD2. Sequencing was done on a sample of blood. This receptor was obtained from a girl aged 5 to 17 with multiple sclerosis. The CDR3 here is CASSLDGRASTDTQYF. DNA for the CDR3: TGTGCCAGCAGCTTAGACGGGAGGGCTAGCACAGATACGCAGTATTTT.